These 21 T cell receptor beta chains were sequenced from one sample in a study of control samples from healthy donors and cancer patients. Repertoires were generated with immunoSEQ multiplex PCR, while TCRdb's copy carries only in-frame clones and drops some. Of about 49,000 clones listed, around 86% are singletons. What was sequenced was PBMCs. These receptors originate from a woman aged 45-65 years with lung cancer.

This chain joins TRBV5-4 and TRBJ2-6, with TRBD1 matching over 7 bases. The CDR3 has 16 amino acids. Losses at the gene ends were 4 bases for V and 0 bases for J; bases not matched to a gene: 4. CDR1 is SGHNT and CDR2 is YYREEE in the germline V gene (reference sequence). CDR3 nucleotides: TGTGCCAGCAGCGAGGGACAGTTCTCTGGGGCCAACGTCCTGACTTTC. This codes for CASSEGQFSGANVLTF.

This rearrangement joins TRBV19 to TRBJ1-4; possibly TRBD1 for D (6 bases). The germline gives CDR1 LNHDA, CDR2 SQIVND (reference sequence). The V end was cut by 8 bases, the J end by 5 bases, with 12 bases between. The CDR3 spans 13 residues. The CDR3 sequence is CASSDSWNEKLFF. The CDR3 bases are TGTGCCAGTTCGGACAGCTGGAATGAAAAACTGTTTTTT.

The rearrangement links TRBV7-2 to TRBJ1-1; a possible D gene is TRBD1 (5 bases). The CDR3 extends over 11 amino acids. Germline CDR1 is SGHTA and CDR2 is FQGNSA. V shed 6 bases and J shed 6 bases, with 8 bases lying between them. In nucleotides, the CDR3 is TGTGCCAGCAGATCGGGACCTGAAGCTTTCTTT. Translating it yields CASRSGPEAFF.

V and J are TRBV6-5 and TRBJ2-7, with 9 bases matching TRBD2. The V gene's germline CDR1 is MNHEY and CDR2 SVGAGI. V was clipped by 4 bases and J by 2 bases; unmatched bases: 3. The CDR3 consists of 14 residues. The CDR3 nucleotides read TGTGCCAGCAGTTCTCTAGCGGGGACCTACGAGCAGTACTTC. This codes for CASSSLAGTYEQYF.

CDR3 loop: CASSELGGGNGEKLFF. CDR3 bases: TGTGCCAGCAGCGAGCTCGGAGGGGGCAATGGTGAAAAACTGTTTTTT. This chain uses TRBV7-8 with TRBJ1-4, with 7 bases lining up with TRBD1. Germline assignment: CDR1 SGHVS and CDR2 FQNEAQ. V lost 5 bases, J lost 7 bases, and 13 bases stayed unmatched. The CDR3 runs 16 residues.

The chain uses TRBV29-1 and TRBJ1-5; D call uncertain. The V end was cut by 7 bases, the J end by 0 bases, with 13 bases between. Per the germline V gene, CDR1 is SQVTM and CDR2 is ANQGSEA. CDR3 length: 14 amino acids. Here the CDR3 DNA reads TGCAGCGGTAGTTTGGGGAATAGCAATCAGCCCCAGCATTTT. This gives the protein CSGSLGNSNQPQHF.

The V gene is TRBV5-6, the J gene TRBJ1-2, with D perhaps TRBD1 (6 bases). This CDR3 comprises 15 residues. Germline V lookup: CDR1 SGHDT, CDR2 YYEEEE. V gave up 2 bases and J gave up 4 bases, with 15 bases separating them. The CDR3 sequence: CASSLVLGGFYGYTF. DNA of the CDR3: TGTGCCAGCAGCTTAGTACTCGGGGGCTTCTATGGCTACACCTTC.

As DNA, the CDR3 is TGTGCCAGCACCTCCAGGGGGGGCGAAGAGACCCAGTACTTC. Its translation is CASTSRGGEETQYF. V is TRBV7-2 and J is TRBJ2-5; D tentatively reads TRBD1 or TRBD2 (7 bases each). Germline V gene lookup returns CDR1 SGHTA and CDR2 FQGNSA. Trimming removed 7 bases at V and 3 bases at J, with 15 bases between. CDR3 length: 14 residues.

The CDR3 bases are TGTGCCAGCAGCCAAGACCCGTCACTAGCGGGGGGGCCGGGTGAGCAGTTCTTC. This gives the protein CASSQDPSLAGGPGEQFF. The chain has TRBV3-1 (or the pseudogene TRBV3-2) and TRBJ2-1; 13 nucleotides agree with TRBD2. The CDR3 extends over 18 amino acids. V was clipped by 0 bases and J by 9 bases; unmatched bases: 11. Germline lookup yields CDR1 LGHDT and CDR2 YNNKEL (reference sequence).

CDR3 residues: CASSFSGGDTDTQYF. For the CDR3, the DNA is TGTGCCAGCAGCTTTAGCGGGGGGGACACAGATACGCAGTATTTT. The V gene is TRBV11-2, the J gene TRBJ2-3; TRBD2 matches at 11 bases. V shed 3 bases and J 2 bases; nucleotides not matched to a gene: 1. This CDR3 has 15 residues. CDR1 SGHAT and CDR2 FQNNGV come from the germline V gene.

The chain uses TRBV20-1 and TRBJ2-5; TRBD1 aligns across 9 bases. This CDR3 contains 15 residues. V gave up 3 bases and J gave up 2 bases; unmatched junction bases: 7. CDR1 and CDR2 from the germline V gene are DFQATT and SNEGSKA (reference sequence). The CDR3 DNA is TGCAGTGCTAGTCGCCCGGGACAGGGTCAAGAGACCCAGTACTTC. It specifies CSASRPGQGQETQYF.

CDR3 sequence (DNA): TGCGCCAGCAGTGCAGCGGGGGCCTTGACGAGCACAGATACGCAGTATTTT. It encodes CASSAAGALTSTDTQYF. The V and J genes are TRBV10-1 and TRBJ2-3; 8 bases are a match to TRBD2. Germline CDR1 reads WNHNN; CDR2 reads SYGVQD (reference sequence). This CDR3 contains 17 residues. Unmatched junction bases numbered 9, after V lost 4 bases and J lost 0 bases.

The chain recombines TRBV27 with TRBJ2-7; 9 positions agree with TRBD1. The germline CDR1 and CDR2 sequences are MNHEY and SMNVEV (reference sequence). This CDR3 has 16 residues. V lost 4 bases, J lost 6 bases, and 13 bases stayed unmatched. For the CDR3, the DNA is TGTGCCAGCAGTTCTACGGTAGGGACAGGGATTTCCGAGCAGTACTTC. Protein: CASSSTVGTGISEQYF.

The chain couples TRBV4-1 to TRBJ2-3; 8 positions match TRBD1. CDR3 size: 16 residues. V was pared by 1 base and J by 4 bases, with 7 bases of the junction left unmatched. Germline V gives CDR1 MGHRA, CDR2 YSYEKL. The CDR3 sequence is CASSQGSDRESDTQYF. The CDR3 coding sequence is TGCGCCAGCAGCCAAGGATCGGACAGGGAGTCAGATACGCAGTATTTT.

The genes are TRBV10-1 and TRBJ1-1, with a possible D match to TRBD1 (6 bases). Trimming pared 6 bases from V and 6 bases from J, leaving 8 bases between. The CDR3 sequence is 11 residues long. Germline V gives CDR1 WNHNN, CDR2 SYGVQD (reference sequence). CDR3 in DNA: TGCGCCAGCAGCAGGGGTGCTGAAGCTTTCTTT. Translating gives CASSRGAEAFF.

The CDR3 spells CASSLEDGNGYTF. The CDR3 DNA is TGTGCCAGCAGCTTGGAGGATGGGAATGGCTACACCTTC. The V gene is TRBV5-4, the J gene TRBJ1-2, with unresolved D. The CDR3 loop spans 13 amino acids. CDR1 and CDR2 (germline): SGHNT, YYREEE (reference sequence). The V end lost 0 bases, the J end lost 6 bases, and 9 bases lay between the germline ends. Variable domain in full (rest from reference TRBV5-4 and TRBJ1-2): ETGVTQSPTHLIKTRGQQVTLRCSSQSGHNTVSWYQQALGQGPQFIFQYYREEENGRGNFPPRFSGLQFPNYSSELNVNALELDDSALYLCASSLEDGNGYTFGSGTRLTVV.

The V and J genes are TRBV11-3 and TRBJ2-3, with 8 bases lining up with TRBD2. The germline gives CDR1 SGHNT, CDR2 YENEEA. This CDR3 has 14 amino acids. After removal of 5 bases from V and 4 bases from J, the junction contained 5 bases not matched to a gene. DNA of the CDR3: TGTGCCAGCAGCCGAGGACTAGCCTCAGATACGCAGTATTTT. As protein: CASSRGLASDTQYF.

The CDR3 bases are TGTGCCAGCAGGGGTGGGACGGCCTATAGCAATCAGCCCCAGCATTTT. Protein sequence: CASRGGTAYSNQPQHF. The V call is TRBV27, the J call TRBJ1-5, with D tentatively TRBD1 (5 bases). V was pared by 6 bases and J by 0 bases, with 15 bases between. This CDR3 spans 16 amino acids. Per germline, CDR1 MNHEY and CDR2 SMNVEV (reference sequence).

The chain links TRBV19 to TRBJ2-5; 8 bases line up with TRBD2. From germline, CDR1 is LNHDA and CDR2 SQIVND (reference sequence). With V trimmed by 3 bases and J by 7 bases, 7 bases remained unmatched. The CDR3 has 14 residues. The CDR3 reads CASSIRRGEGTQYF. DNA of the CDR3: TGTGCCAGTAGTATTAGGCGGGGGGAAGGGACCCAGTACTTC.

In its sample, this clone was seen once. The chain has TRBV18 and TRBJ1-3; 7 bases are shared with TRBD1. CDR3 length: 15 residues. Germline trimming cut 4 bases from V and 1 base from J; bases unmatched to any gene: 4. Looked up from germline, CDR1 is KGHSH and CDR2 is LQKENI. The CDR3 nucleotides are TGTGCCAGCTCACAGTCGACAGGGTCTGGAAACACCATATATTTT. It is translated as CASSQSTGSGNTIYF. The full variable domain, completed using reference TRBV18 and TRBJ1-3, is NAGVMQNPRHLVRRRGQEARLRCSPMKGHSHVYWYRQLPEEGLKFMVYLQKENIIDESGMPKERFSAEFPKEGPSILRIQQVVRGDSAAYFCASSQSTGSGNTIYFGEGSWLTVV.

The genes are TRBV13 and TRBJ1-2, with TRBD1 identical over 9 bases. This CDR3 region has 13 residues. The germline V gene has CDR1 PRHDT and CDR2 FYEKMQ (reference sequence). The ends lost 5 bases at V and 8 bases at J; junction bases unmatched: 6. Here the CDR3 reads CASSLGQGRGYTF. In DNA form, the CDR3 reads TGTGCCAGCAGCCTGGGACAGGGACGGGGCTACACCTTC.